These T cell receptor beta chains were read from a single sample in a study of low-dose radiotherapy and immunotherapy resistance in tumors. TCRdb re-derived calls from the reads in MiXCR, one entry per CDR3 protein. The sample yields some 88,000 distinct CDR3 sequences, more than 7.5% seen once. This sample comprised PBMCs, obtained before treatment. The receptors were gathered from a male donor with prostate cancer. CDR3s include the opening cysteine and the closing phenylalanine or tryptophan. D genes are given only for firm matches. The size of a clone is reported for some rows only, either as once, few or many, or as a class for expanded clones.

D gene: -; J gene: TRBJ2-5; clone size: many; V gene: TRBV4-3; CDR3 protein: CASSQAFSGETQYF; CDR3 DNA: TGCGCCAGCAGCCAAGCCTTCTCTGGGGAGACCCAGTACTTC
D gene: -; J gene: TRBJ2-3; clone size: many; V gene: TRBV13; CDR3 protein: CASSLVRGAQVDTQYF; CDR3 DNA: TGTGCCAGCAGCTTAGTTCGAGGGGCCCAAGTGGATACGCAGTATTTT
D gene: TRBD1; J gene: TRBJ1-5; clone size: many; V gene: TRBV28; CDR3 protein: CASRSGTGGRNQPQHF; CDR3 DNA: TGTGCCAGCAGGTCCGGGACAGGGGGACGCAATCAGCCCCAGCATTTT
D gene: -; J gene: TRBJ1-1; clone size: -; V gene: TRBV5-4; CDR3 protein: CASSLLTSGNRHEQFF; CDR3 DNA: TGTGCCAGCAGCTTGTTAACCTCCGGTAACCGCCACGAGCAGTTCTTT
D gene: TRBD1; J gene: TRBJ1-2; clone size: many; V gene: TRBV6-6; CDR3 protein: CASSSTGDDYGYTF; CDR3 DNA: TGTGCCAGCAGCTCAACAGGGGATGACTATGGCTACACCTTC
D gene: TRBD1; J gene: TRBJ1-6; clone size: many; V gene: TRBV7-3; CDR3 protein: CASSRQGYNSPLHF; CDR3 DNA: TGTGCCAGCAGCAGACAGGGTTACAATTCACCCCTCCACTTT
D gene: -; J gene: TRBJ1-1; clone size: many; V gene: TRBV28; CDR3 protein: CASTIFRGEVETFF; CDR3 DNA: TGTGCCAGCACTATATTCAGGGGAGAGGTCGAGACTTTCTTT
D gene: TRBD2; J gene: TRBJ2-1; clone size: many; V gene: TRBV20-1; CDR3 protein: CRGSGLAGSSSYNEQFF; CDR3 DNA: TGCAGGGGATCCGGACTAGCGGGGTCAAGCTCCTACAATGAGCAGTTCTTC
D gene: -; J gene: TRBJ1-2; clone size: many; V gene: TRBV6-5; CDR3 protein: CASSYSADYGYTF; CDR3 DNA: TGTGCCAGCAGTTACTCGGCGGACTATGGCTACACCTTC
D gene: -; J gene: TRBJ2-4; clone size: many; V gene: TRBV4-1; CDR3 protein: CASSQPGGRKAKNIQYF; CDR3 DNA: TGCGCCAGCAGCCAACCCGGAGGACGTAAAGCCAAAAACATTCAGTACTTC
D gene: TRBD1; J gene: TRBJ1-5; clone size: many; V gene: TRBV19; CDR3 protein: CASSVLVVSGQDINQPQHF; CDR3 DNA: TGTGCCAGTAGTGTTCTTGTTGTTTCGGGACAGGACATAAATCAGCCCCAGCATTTT
D gene: -; J gene: TRBJ2-3; clone size: few; V gene: TRBV28; CDR3 protein: CASSPPPGGGTDTQYF; CDR3 DNA: TGTGCCAGCAGTCCCCCCCCAGGGGGAGGGACAGATACGCAGTATTTT
D gene: -; J gene: TRBJ2-7; clone size: many; V gene: TRBV9; CDR3 protein: CASSSNGVDDYEQYF; CDR3 DNA: TGTGCCAGCAGCTCAAACGGGGTAGATGACTACGAGCAGTACTTC
D gene: -; J gene: TRBJ2-1; clone size: many; V gene: TRBV20-1; CDR3 protein: CSADTRQGSSYNEQFF; CDR3 DNA: TGCAGTGCAGATACTCGCCAGGGGAGCTCCTACAATGAGCAGTTCTTC
D gene: -; J gene: TRBJ2-1; clone size: -; V gene: TRBV6-1; CDR3 protein: CASSGPLNSYNEQFF; CDR3 DNA: TGTGCCAGCAGTGGTCCCTTGAACTCCTACAATGAGCAGTTCTTC
D gene: -; J gene: TRBJ2-7; clone size: many; V gene: TRBV2; CDR3 protein: CASGPGTPSYEQYF; CDR3 DNA: TGTGCCAGCGGACCCGGGACTCCATCCTACGAGCAGTACTTC
D gene: TRBD1; J gene: TRBJ1-1; clone size: many; V gene: TRBV13; CDR3 protein: CASSSLTGKTEAFF; CDR3 DNA: TGTGCCAGCAGCTCGTTGACAGGGAAGACTGAAGCTTTCTTT
D gene: -; J gene: TRBJ1-5; clone size: many; V gene: TRBV5-8; CDR3 protein: CASSLMGVSNQPQHF; CDR3 DNA: TGTGCCAGCAGCTTAATGGGGGTTAGCAATCAGCCCCAGCATTTT
D gene: -; J gene: TRBJ2-7; clone size: many; V gene: TRBV2; CDR3 protein: CASRGTHTTYEQYF; CDR3 DNA: TGTGCCAGCAGGGGGACACACACCACCTACGAGCAGTACTTC
D gene: TRBD1; J gene: TRBJ1-2; clone size: many; V gene: TRBV29-1; CDR3 protein: CSVEGGTGYGGYTF; CDR3 DNA: TGCAGCGTTGAAGGGGGGACAGGCTACGGGGGCTACACCTTC
D gene: -; J gene: TRBJ2-3; clone size: many; V gene: TRBV7-9; CDR3 protein: CASSLEGSWDTQYF; CDR3 DNA: TGTGCCAGCAGCTTAGAGGGGAGCTGGGATACGCAGTATTTT
D gene: -; J gene: TRBJ2-7; clone size: many; V gene: TRBV28; CDR3 protein: CASSLGGTRGEQYF; CDR3 DNA: TGTGCCAGCAGTTTGGGCGGGACCAGAGGCGAGCAGTACTTC
D gene: -; J gene: TRBJ2-1; clone size: many; V gene: TRBV30; CDR3 protein: CAWSVGGGGSQFF; CDR3 DNA: TGTGCCTGGAGTGTAGGGGGCGGCGGGAGTCAGTTCTTC
D gene: -; J gene: TRBJ2-7; clone size: many; V gene: TRBV21-1; CDR3 protein: CASSSPQGLTYEQYF; CDR3 DNA: TGTGCCAGCTCGTCCCCACAGGGGCTCACCTACGAGCAGTACTTC
D gene: TRBD2; J gene: TRBJ2-5; clone size: many; V gene: TRBV27; CDR3 protein: CASSFSIAGEETQYF; CDR3 DNA: TGTGCCAGCAGTTTTTCCATAGCGGGAGAAGAGACCCAGTACTTC
D gene: -; J gene: TRBJ2-7; clone size: -; V gene: TRBV6-8; CDR3 protein: CASSGRVSYEQYF; CDR3 DNA: TGTGCCAGCAGCGGACGGGTTTCCTACGAGCAGTACTTC
D gene: TRBD2; J gene: TRBJ2-5; clone size: many; V gene: TRBV29-1; CDR3 protein: CSVDGGEKGSKTQYF; CDR3 DNA: TGCAGCGTTGACGGGGGGGAAAAGGGTTCCAAGACCCAGTACTTC
D gene: -; J gene: TRBJ2-1; clone size: -; V gene: TRBV28; CDR3 protein: CASSWLAGASYNEQFF; CDR3 DNA: TGTGCCAGCAGTTGGCTCGCAGGGGCCTCCTACAATGAGCAGTTCTTC
D gene: -; J gene: TRBJ2-7; clone size: many; V gene: TRBV12-3/TRBV12-4; CDR3 protein: CASSLSGTVYEQYF; CDR3 DNA: TGTGCCAGCAGTCTCTCCGGGACGGTCTACGAGCAGTACTTC
D gene: TRBD2; J gene: TRBJ2-3; clone size: many; V gene: TRBV5-4; CDR3 protein: CASSQTSATDTQYF; CDR3 DNA: TGTGCCAGCAGCCAGACTAGCGCCACAGATACGCAGTATTTT
D gene: -; J gene: TRBJ2-2; clone size: many; V gene: TRBV27; CDR3 protein: CASSLLNMNTGELFF; CDR3 DNA: TGTGCCAGCAGTTTACTTAACATGAACACCGGGGAGCTGTTTTTT
D gene: TRBD1; J gene: TRBJ2-3; clone size: many; V gene: TRBV4-1; CDR3 protein: CASSQPGQGVDTQYF; CDR3 DNA: TGCGCCAGCAGCCAACCGGGACAGGGCGTAGATACGCAGTATTTT
D gene: TRBD2; J gene: TRBJ2-3; clone size: -; V gene: TRBV30; CDR3 protein: CAWTGGLLAGGTDTQFF; CDR3 DNA: TGTGCCTGGACCGGAGGCCTTCTAGCGGGAGGCACAGATACACAGTTTTTT
D gene: TRBD1; J gene: TRBJ2-4; clone size: many; V gene: TRBV20-1; CDR3 protein: CSAAGQGKNIQYF; CDR3 DNA: TGCAGTGCGGCAGGACAGGGAAAAAACATTCAGTACTTC
D gene: TRBD1; J gene: TRBJ2-3; clone size: many; V gene: TRBV28; CDR3 protein: CASRELAGTGYADTQYF; CDR3 DNA: TGTGCCAGCAGGGAATTGGCCGGGACAGGGTATGCAGATACGCAGTATTTT
D gene: -; J gene: TRBJ2-1; clone size: many; V gene: TRBV18; CDR3 protein: CASSPNPSYNEQFF; CDR3 DNA: TGTGCCAGCTCACCGAATCCCAGTTACAATGAGCAGTTCTTC
D gene: -; J gene: TRBJ1-2; clone size: many; V gene: TRBV5-6; CDR3 protein: CASSLNNGGLPYGYTF; CDR3 DNA: TGTGCCAGCAGCTTGAATAATGGGGGGCTCCCCTATGGCTACACCTTC
D gene: -; J gene: TRBJ2-7; clone size: many; V gene: TRBV20-1; CDR3 protein: CSARAESRNEQYF; CDR3 DNA: TGCAGTGCTAGGGCCGAAAGTAGGAACGAGCAGTACTTC
D gene: TRBD1; J gene: TRBJ2-7; clone size: many; V gene: TRBV13; CDR3 protein: CASSNRQGDRFDEQYF; CDR3 DNA: TGTGCCAGCAGCAATCGACAGGGTGATCGTTTCGACGAGCAGTACTTC
D gene: -; J gene: TRBJ1-5; clone size: many; V gene: TRBV28; CDR3 protein: CASSLTQGAGNQPQHF; CDR3 DNA: TGTGCCAGCAGTTTAACCCAAGGGGCGGGCAATCAGCCCCAGCATTTT
D gene: -; J gene: TRBJ2-6; clone size: -; V gene: TRBV21-1; CDR3 protein: CASSKVGEGGAGANVLTF; CDR3 DNA: TGTGCCAGCAGCAAAGTGGGTGAGGGAGGAGCTGGGGCCAACGTCCTGACTTTC
D gene: -; J gene: TRBJ2-2; clone size: many; V gene: TRBV7-3; CDR3 protein: CASSPNAGAGGELFF; CDR3 DNA: TGTGCCAGCAGCCCTAACGCGGGGGCTGGAGGGGAGCTGTTTTTT
D gene: TRBD2; J gene: TRBJ2-5; clone size: many; V gene: TRBV24-1; CDR3 protein: CATGGGVELTQYF; CDR3 DNA: TGTGCCACCGGGGGGGGAGTCGAGCTGACCCAGTACTTC
D gene: -; J gene: TRBJ2-5; clone size: many; V gene: TRBV29-1; CDR3 protein: CSVGETSLRETQYF; CDR3 DNA: TGCAGCGTTGGCGAGACTAGTCTGAGAGAGACCCAGTACTTC
D gene: TRBD2; J gene: TRBJ2-1; clone size: many; V gene: TRBV19; CDR3 protein: CASSKAGTSMDEQFF; CDR3 DNA: TGTGCCAGTAGTAAGGCCGGGACTAGCATGGATGAGCAGTTCTTC
D gene: -; J gene: TRBJ2-7; clone size: -; V gene: TRBV6-2/TRBV6-3; CDR3 protein: CASRRLGPYEQYF; CDR3 DNA: TGTGCCAGCAGGCGACTTGGGCCCTACGAGCAGTACTTC
D gene: -; J gene: TRBJ1-1; clone size: many; V gene: TRBV5-5; CDR3 protein: CASSLDGGLGNTEAFF; CDR3 DNA: TGTGCCAGCAGCTTGGACGGGGGTTTGGGGAACACTGAAGCTTTCTTT
D gene: TRBD1; J gene: TRBJ2-7; clone size: many; V gene: TRBV18; CDR3 protein: CASSPLVTGGHEQYF; CDR3 DNA: TGTGCCAGCTCACCTCTCGTGACAGGGGGCCACGAGCAGTACTTC
D gene: -; J gene: TRBJ2-4; clone size: many; V gene: TRBV28; CDR3 protein: CASSSGVLAKNIQYF; CDR3 DNA: TGTGCCAGCAGTTCAGGGGTCCTAGCCAAAAACATTCAGTACTTC
D gene: TRBD2; J gene: TRBJ2-6; clone size: many; V gene: TRBV20-1; CDR3 protein: CSAVTSGSSGANVLTF; CDR3 DNA: TGCAGTGCCGTGACTAGCGGAAGCTCTGGGGCCAACGTCCTGACTTTC
D gene: -; J gene: TRBJ2-2; clone size: many; V gene: TRBV13; CDR3 protein: CASSPGNTVTGELFF; CDR3 DNA: TGTGCCAGCAGCCCAGGGAATACGGTGACCGGGGAGCTGTTTTTT
D gene: -; J gene: TRBJ2-7; clone size: many; V gene: TRBV20-1; CDR3 protein: CSAAGQIYEQYF; CDR3 DNA: TGCAGTGCGGCGGGACAAATCTACGAGCAGTACTTC
D gene: TRBD2; J gene: TRBJ2-3; clone size: many; V gene: TRBV28; CDR3 protein: CASVTSGRLSTDTQYF; CDR3 DNA: TGTGCCAGCGTCACTAGCGGGAGGTTGTCCACAGATACGCAGTATTTT
D gene: TRBD2; J gene: TRBJ2-3; clone size: many; V gene: TRBV7-6; CDR3 protein: CASSLEPLAGGRGDTQYF; CDR3 DNA: TGTGCCAGCAGCTTAGAGCCCCTAGCGGGAGGCCGAGGGGATACGCAGTATTTT
D gene: -; J gene: TRBJ2-3; clone size: many; V gene: TRBV28; CDR3 protein: CASSFLNTQYF; CDR3 DNA: TGTGCCAGCAGTTTTTTAAATACGCAGTATTTT
D gene: TRBD1; J gene: TRBJ1-4; clone size: -; V gene: TRBV6-8; CDR3 protein: CASSPSTGGGKLFF; CDR3 DNA: TGTGCCAGCAGCCCCTCAACAGGGGGCGGAAAACTGTTTTTT
D gene: -; J gene: TRBJ2-1; clone size: many; V gene: TRBV7-8; CDR3 protein: CASSTEGEQFF; CDR3 DNA: TGTGCCAGCAGCACAGAGGGTGAGCAGTTCTTC
D gene: TRBD2; J gene: TRBJ2-5; clone size: many; V gene: TRBV3-1; CDR3 protein: CASSHLAGGATQYF; CDR3 DNA: TGTGCCAGCAGCCATTTAGCGGGAGGGGCGACCCAGTACTTC
D gene: -; J gene: TRBJ2-1; clone size: few; V gene: TRBV5-1; CDR3 protein: CASSLVAGPYNEQFF; CDR3 DNA: TGCGCCAGCAGCTTGGTGGCAGGACCCTACAATGAGCAGTTCTTC